The clone carrying this T cell receptor (beta chain) was recorded a few times. The data originate from a study of blood T cell repertoires in COVID-19. About the research overall: The United States, Italy and Spain supplied acute and convalescent COVID-19 samples. T cells, B-cell-depleted T cells, or PBMCs supplied cDNA or gDNA.

The participants were between roughly 18 and 89 years old and came from under 25 US areas. Recovered Cohort 3 donors showed two negative PCRs, clearance, or symptom resolution. Sequencing used immunoSEQ multiplex PCR; TCRdb keeps in-frame clones, though not all of them. The data show approximately 300,000 clones, 70% to 90% seen once. This CDR3 spans 14 amino acids. In germline, CDR1 is SEHNR, CDR2 FQNEAQ (reference sequence). The ends lost 8 bases at V and 6 bases at J; junction bases unmatched: 2. The rearrangement links TRBV7-9 to TRBJ2-1; 15 bases are shared with TRBD2. This TCR was recovered from a woman younger than 35 who had recovered from COVID-19. Material for sequencing was PBMCs or T cells enriched from blood (not recorded which). CDR3 DNA: TGTGCCAGCGGGACTAGCGGGGGGCTCAATGAGCAGTTCTTC. Protein product: CASGTSGGLNEQFF. The full variable domain, in which reference TRBV7-9 and TRBJ2-1 provide the parts outside the CDR3, is DTGVSQNPRHKITKRGQNVTFRCDPISEHNRLYWYRQTLGQGPEFLTYFQNEAQLEKSRLLSDRFSAERPKGSFSTLEIQRTEQGDSAMYLCASGTSGGLNEQFFGPGTRLTVL.